This entry is about one T cell receptor beta chain. Its target is not known. This specimen comes from a study of beta chain features in type 1 diabetes. The authors sorted CD4+ naive, central memory, regulatory and stem cell-like memory cells via CD45RO/CCR7/CD25/CD127/CD95/CD27. Over 95% purity was reached by all sorted populations. The CDR3 runs to 15 residues. V was pared by 5 bases and J by 7 bases, with 21 bases between. Germline V gene data show CDR1 as SGHAT and CDR2 as FQNNGV. Study conclusions and caveats: The naive, central memory and Treg TCRB repertoires of patients appeared to be more similar to one another than those of healthy donors. TCRB CDR3s were moderately but significantly shorter in Type 1 diabetes patients in all four CD4+ subsets.

Reverse transcribing all isolated RNA meant expressed TCRB transcripts were sequenced. Assay: immunoSEQ multiplex PCR; the TCRdb copy retains only in-frame clones and omits some. This sample has some 160,000 clones, with about 9% found just once. This receptor was taken from a woman younger than 35 with type 1 diabetes. The chain carries TRBV11-2 and TRBJ2-7; D is perhaps TRBD2 (7 bases). The sample was central memory CD4+ T cells from blood. This CDR3 reads CASSRGDTGRREQYF. CDR3 sequence (DNA): TGTGCCAGCAGCCGGGGGGACACCGGACGACGTGAGCAGTACTTC.